This TCR beta chain was sequenced during a study of cytomegalovirus exposure and HLA in healthy donors. Study observations and caveats: Under in vitro conditions, a few CMV-associated chains were confirmed as specific for CMV antigens. There were some public TCRs occurring in many donors, but most TCR sequences were rare. In a later analysis, parvovirus B19, influenza, CMV and Epstein-Barr virus appeared linked to several top co-occurrence clusters. Analysis performed later found 16,951 TCR beta sequences associated with HLA alleles at 0.05 false discovery rate.

The J segment lost 4 bases and the V segment lost 7 bases, leaving 7 bases of the junction unmatched. Germline values: CDR1 MNHNS, CDR2 SASEGT. This CDR3 region has 14 residues. It was with 60 Vbeta and 13 Jbeta primers that the PCR ran. Only in-frame clones appear in the TCRdb table, and some are missing; sequencing was by immunoSEQ multiplex PCR. The sample carries about 130,000 clones, approximately 85% recorded once. This clone was found a few times. Its target is not known. The receptor was derived from a boy aged 5-17 years in good health and CMV-seronegative. The chain recombines TRBV6-1 with TRBJ2-5, with 9 bases fitting TRBD1. Input material: PBMCs. CDR3 bases: TGTGCCAGCACAATGGGACAGGGTGTAGAGACCCAGTACTTC. Protein: CASTMGQGVETQYF.